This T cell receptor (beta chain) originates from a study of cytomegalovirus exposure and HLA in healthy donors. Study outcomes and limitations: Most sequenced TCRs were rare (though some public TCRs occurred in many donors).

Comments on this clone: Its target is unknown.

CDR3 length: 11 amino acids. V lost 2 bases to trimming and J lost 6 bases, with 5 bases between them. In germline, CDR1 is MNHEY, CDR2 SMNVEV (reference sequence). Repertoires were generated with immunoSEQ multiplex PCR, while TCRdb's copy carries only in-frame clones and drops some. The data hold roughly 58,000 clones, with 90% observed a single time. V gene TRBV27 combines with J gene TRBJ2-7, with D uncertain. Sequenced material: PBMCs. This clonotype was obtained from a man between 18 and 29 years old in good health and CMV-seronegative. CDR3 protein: CASSLRGEQYF. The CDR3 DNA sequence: TGTGCCAGCAGTTTACGCGGCGAGCAGTACTTC.